The 10 T cell receptor beta chains listed next were all sequenced from one sample in a study of OX40 agonist ivuxolimab in advanced cancers. The assay was immunoSEQ multiplex PCR, and TCRdb's table has in-frame clones only and misses some. The data contain 50,000 to 70,000 clones, roughly 80% of them singletons. The material sequenced was CD4+ or CD8+ T cells sorted from blood, taken in a trial of the OX40 agonist ivuxolimab. Source of these receptors: an adult with an advanced solid tumor such as melanoma, head and neck, liver or kidney cancer.

This clone occurred a few times. The V gene is TRBV4-1, the J gene TRBJ2-5; 10 nucleotides agree with TRBD2. This CDR3 contains 15 residues. The V gene's germline CDR1 is MGHRA and CDR2 YSYEKL. The V segment lost 4 bases and the J segment 2 bases; nucleotides outside the gene matches: 4. DNA for the CDR3: TGCGCCAGCAGCCTCGGGACTAGCGAACAAGAGACCCAGTACTTC. It translates to CASSLGTSEQETQYF.

This sequence joins TRBV11-2 and TRBJ2-3; D is unclear. This CDR3 has 13 amino acids. Trimming took off 5 bases at V and 1 base at J, with 7 bases between the two ends. CDR1 and CDR2 (germline): SGHAT, FQNNGV. The CDR3 spells CASSPPGTDTQYF. The CDR3 DNA follows: TGTGCCAGCAGCCCCCCGGGCACAGATACGCAGTATTTT.

This chain connects TRBV7-8 to TRBJ1-5; a weak D match, TRBD1 (6 bases). The CDR3 is 15 amino acids. Trimming took off 2 bases at V and 0 bases at J, with 8 bases between the two ends. Germline CDR1 is SGHVS and CDR2 is FQNEAQ. CDR3: CASSLTGNSNQPQHF. CDR3 in DNA: TGTGCCAGCAGCTTAACAGGGAATAGCAATCAGCCCCAGCATTTT.

This rearrangement joins TRBV18 to TRBJ2-1; D is undetermined. Germline assignment: CDR1 KGHSH and CDR2 LQKENI. Trimming cost V 3 bases and J 15 bases, with 15 bases left between them. The CDR3 runs to 12 residues. Written as DNA, the CDR3 is TGTGCCAGCTCACCCGGCATAGGGCTGTGGTTCTTC. It encodes CASSPGIGLWFF.

This clone was detected only once. This sequence joins TRBV6-1 and TRBJ1-5, with TRBD1 matching over 8 bases. From germline, CDR1 is MNHNS and CDR2 SASEGT. The CDR3 is made up of 15 amino acids. The V gene end was trimmed by 5 bases and the J gene end by 5 bases; junction bases not matched to a gene: 8. Here the CDR3 reads CASSRGQGADQPQHF. In DNA form, the CDR3 reads TGTGCCAGCAGTCGGGGTCAGGGGGCCGATCAGCCCCAGCATTTT.

The table lists this clone with a few counts. The rearrangement links TRBV28 to TRBJ1-5, with TRBD1 matching over 8 bases. Germline V gives CDR1 MDHEN, CDR2 SYDVKM. The CDR3 totals 15 residues. The junction had 10 bases not matched to a gene; V was cut back by 6 bases and J by 6 bases. CDR3 amino acids: CASRTGTGQGQPQHF. The CDR3 DNA is TGTGCCAGCAGAACCGGGACAGGACAAGGTCAGCCCCAGCATTTT.

The CDR3 loop reads CASSLDRPGLAGGPSYEQYF. The CDR3 DNA reads as TGCGCCAGCAGCTTGGATCGGCCTGGACTAGCGGGAGGGCCTTCCTACGAGCAGTACTTC. V is TRBV5-1 and J is TRBJ2-7; 15 bases map to TRBD2. The V gene end was trimmed by 0 bases and the J gene end by 1 base; junction bases not matched to a gene: 11. Germline values: CDR1 SGHRS, CDR2 YFSETQ. This CDR3 region has 20 residues.

J is TRBJ2-5 and V is TRBV6-1, with 8 bases identical to TRBD1. V gave up 6 bases and J gave up 3 bases; unmatched junction bases: 6. This CDR3 spans 14 amino acids. Germline lookup yields CDR1 MNHNS and CDR2 SASEGT. DNA for the CDR3: TGTGCCAGCAGCCCGACAGGGGCTAAAGAGACCCAGTACTTC. As protein: CASSPTGAKETQYF.

The rearrangement uses TRBV18 and TRBJ2-7, with 8 bases that match TRBD1. The CDR3 runs 14 residues. Germline V gives CDR1 KGHSH, CDR2 LQKENI. V shed 3 bases and J 2 bases; nucleotides not matched to a gene: 3. The CDR3 coding sequence is TGTGCCAGCTCACCCTCGGGACAGGCCTACGAGCAGTACTTC. Its protein is CASSPSGQAYEQYF.

The chain carries TRBV6-5 and TRBJ2-7, with D tentatively TRBD1 or TRBD2 (6 bases each). Per germline, CDR1 MNHEY and CDR2 SVGAGI. CDR3 length: 12 residues. The V and J ends lost 7 bases and 3 bases respectively, with 10 bases between them. The CDR3 loop reads CASTRGGYEQYF. CDR3 bases: TGTGCCAGCACCAGGGGAGGCTACGAGCAGTACTTC.